The clone carrying this T cell receptor beta chain was seen repeatedly, ten times or more. Its specificity is unknown. This record comes from a study of Graves' ophthalmopathy and Graves' hyperthyroidism. Overall study results and limits: Its predictions of ophthalmopathy progression gave the model 65% to 71% sensitivity and 72% to 80% specificity. The majority of expanded thyroid clonotypes above 0.001 frequency also occurred in blood.

CDR3 regions of TCR beta were amplified from RNA transcripts. RT-PCR with HTBI primers came first, then second-round multiplex PCR. One entry per CDR3 protein results from TCRdb running MiXCR on the multiplex PCR reads. The data show about 480,000 distinct CDR3 sequences, with over 13% seen just once and over 7.5% held by the top ten. Physicians reached a diagnosis by relying on clinical symptoms, serum thyroxine, TRAb, thyroid ultrasound and orbital computed tomography. The CDR3 contains 15 residues. Trimming removed 4 bases from V and 4 bases from J; junction bases left unmatched: 6. Germline CDR1 reads MDHEN; CDR2 reads SYDVKM.

The source material was blood. V is TRBV28 and J is TRBJ1-3; TRBD1 aligns across 8 bases. The clonotype originates from a woman under 40 with Graves' ophthalmopathy. CDR3 DNA sequence: TGTGCCAGCAGTTACAGGGGGGGTCGAGGAAACACCATATATTTT. This translates into CASSYRGGRGNTIYF.